These T cell receptor beta chains were read from a single sample in a study of T cell repertoires in cytomegalovirus infection. Which antigens these TCRs recognize remains unknown. Using its own MiXCR run on the reads, TCRdb lists one record per CDR3 protein. The sample consists of 800,000 to 950,000 distinct CDR3 sequences, about 33% of them appearing once. The sequences come from cultured CD8+ T cells from PBMCs, collected from culture after CMV antigen stimulation. These receptors came from a human donor in good health (CMV status not recorded). Some clones in this sample may be carry-over from other donors' samples. CDR3s include the opening cysteine and the closing phenylalanine or tryptophan. D genes are given only for firm matches. Rows give clone size only sometimes, using once, few, many, or a class for an expanded clone.

CDR3 protein: CASSFYQGAGGGANVLTF; CDR3 DNA: TGTGCCAGCAGTTTTTACCAGGGGGCGGGGGGGGGGGCCAACGTCCTGACTTTC; clone size: NA; J gene: TRBJ2-6; D gene: NA; V gene: TRBV28
CDR3 protein: CASRLDNKGYGYTF; CDR3 DNA: TGTGCCAGCAGGTTGGATAACAAGGGCTATGGCTACACCTTC; clone size: few; J gene: TRBJ1-2; D gene: NA; V gene: TRBV27
CDR3 protein: CASSYTGLYGYTF; CDR3 DNA: TGTGCCAGCAGTTATACAGGGCTCTATGGCTACACCTTC; clone size: many; J gene: TRBJ1-2; D gene: NA; V gene: TRBV6-2/TRBV6-3
CDR3 protein: CASSSAPANTEAFF; CDR3 DNA: TGCGCCAGCAGCTCCGCCCCAGCGAACACTGAAGCTTTCTTT; clone size: NA; J gene: TRBJ1-1; D gene: NA; V gene: TRBV5-1
CDR3 protein: CASSSSGLNTEAFF; CDR3 DNA: TGTGCCAGCAGTTCCTCGGGCCTGAACACTGAAGCTTTCTTT; clone size: few; J gene: TRBJ1-1; D gene: NA; V gene: TRBV27
CDR3 protein: CASSYPRPGHSYEQYF; CDR3 DNA: TGTGCCAGCAGTTACCCCCGACCAGGGCACTCCTACGAGCAGTACTTC; clone size: NA; J gene: TRBJ2-7; D gene: NA; V gene: TRBV6-6
CDR3 protein: CASSLVMGGRGELFF; CDR3 DNA: TGTGCCAGCAGCTTAGTCATGGGGGGTCGCGGGGAGCTGTTTTTT; clone size: NA; J gene: TRBJ2-2; D gene: NA; V gene: TRBV7-6
CDR3 protein: CASSEKTAYTEAFF; CDR3 DNA: TGCGCCAGCAGTGAAAAGACAGCTTACACTGAAGCTTTCTTT; clone size: many; J gene: TRBJ1-1; D gene: NA; V gene: TRBV10-1
CDR3 protein: CASSLVRGQDEAFF; CDR3 DNA: TGTGCCAGCAGCTTAGTCAGGGGGCAGGATGAAGCTTTCTTT; clone size: many; J gene: TRBJ1-1; D gene: TRBD1; V gene: TRBV7-9
CDR3 protein: CASTWTGPAEQYF; CDR3 DNA: TGTGCCAGCACTTGGACAGGTCCAGCCGAGCAGTACTTC; clone size: NA; J gene: TRBJ2-7; D gene: TRBD1; V gene: TRBV12-3/TRBV12-4
CDR3 protein: CSARGSLTDGYTF; CDR3 DNA: TGCAGTGCTAGAGGTAGTCTCACGGATGGCTACACCTTC; clone size: NA; J gene: TRBJ1-2; D gene: NA; V gene: TRBV20-1
CDR3 protein: CASSYDRGQPQHF; CDR3 DNA: TGTGCCAGCAGTTACGACAGGGGTCAGCCCCAGCATTTT; clone size: NA; J gene: TRBJ1-5; D gene: TRBD1; V gene: TRBV6-2/TRBV6-3
CDR3 protein: CACSPRGGMNTEAFF; CDR3 DNA: TGTGCCTGCAGCCCGAGGGGGGGCATGAACACTGAAGCTTTCTTT; clone size: NA; J gene: TRBJ1-1; D gene: NA; V gene: TRBV7-4
CDR3 protein: CASSVPQGPNTEAFF; CDR3 DNA: TGTGCCAGCAGCGTTCCACAGGGACCGAACACTGAAGCTTTCTTT; clone size: few; J gene: TRBJ1-1; D gene: NA; V gene: TRBV7-9
CDR3 protein: CASSPGTAPNTEAFF; CDR3 DNA: TGTGCCAGCAGTCCCGGGACAGCGCCGAACACTGAAGCTTTCTTT; clone size: NA; J gene: TRBJ1-1; D gene: TRBD1; V gene: TRBV27
CDR3 protein: CASTPGGGFTDTQYF; CDR3 DNA: TGTGCCAGCACCCCGGGAGGGGGTTTCACAGATACGCAGTATTTT; clone size: few; J gene: TRBJ2-3; D gene: TRBD2; V gene: TRBV12-3/TRBV12-4
CDR3 protein: CASSLNGGYTF; CDR3 DNA: TGTGCCAGCAGTTTAAATGGTGGCTACACCTTC; clone size: NA; J gene: TRBJ1-2; D gene: NA; V gene: TRBV12-3/TRBV12-4
CDR3 protein: CAISRLAGGTSYEQYF; CDR3 DNA: TGTGCCATCAGTCGACTAGCGGGGGGAACCTCCTACGAGCAGTACTTT; clone size: NA; J gene: TRBJ2-7; D gene: TRBD2; V gene: TRBV10-3
CDR3 protein: CSVDEWETQYF; CDR3 DNA: TGCAGCGTTGACGAGTGGGAGACCCAGTACTTC; clone size: NA; J gene: TRBJ2-5; D gene: NA; V gene: TRBV29-1
CDR3 protein: CASSARARGWTDTQYF; CDR3 DNA: TGTGCCAGCAGTGCTAGGGCGCGGGGGTGGACAGATACGCAGTATTTT; clone size: few; J gene: TRBJ2-3; D gene: TRBD2; V gene: TRBV6-1
CDR3 protein: CASSRRQGPNTEAFF; CDR3 DNA: TGTGCCAGCAGCCGTCGACAGGGTCCGAACACTGAAGCTTTCTTT; clone size: NA; J gene: TRBJ1-1; D gene: TRBD1; V gene: TRBV12-3/TRBV12-4
CDR3 protein: CASSPTSEYQETQYF; CDR3 DNA: TGTGCCAGCAGCCCGACTAGCGAGTACCAAGAGACCCAGTACTTC; clone size: NA; J gene: TRBJ2-5; D gene: TRBD2; V gene: TRBV6-2/TRBV6-3
CDR3 protein: CASSLEALGMNTEAFF; CDR3 DNA: TGTGCCAGCAGCCTAGAGGCTCTAGGGATGAACACTGAAGCTTTCTTT; clone size: few; J gene: TRBJ1-1; D gene: NA; V gene: TRBV11-2
CDR3 protein: CASSRLADTQYF; CDR3 DNA: TGTGCCAGCAGCCGGCTCGCAGATACGCAGTATTTT; clone size: few; J gene: TRBJ2-3; D gene: NA; V gene: TRBV7-6
CDR3 protein: CATSTWGGEADTQYF; CDR3 DNA: TGTGCCACCAGCACCTGGGGGGGGGAGGCAGATACGCAGTATTTT; clone size: NA; J gene: TRBJ2-3; D gene: TRBD2; V gene: TRBV15
CDR3 protein: CAISEGTANTGELFF; CDR3 DNA: TGTGCCATCAGTGAGGGGACAGCGAACACCGGGGAGCTGTTTTTT; clone size: NA; J gene: TRBJ2-2; D gene: TRBD1; V gene: TRBV10-3
CDR3 protein: CASRGQGAPFDGYTF; CDR3 DNA: TGTGCCAGCCGGGGACAGGGGGCACCTTTCGATGGCTACACCTTC; clone size: few; J gene: TRBJ1-2; D gene: TRBD1; V gene: TRBV19
CDR3 protein: CASSFRWVGQPQHF; CDR3 DNA: TGTGCCAGCAGTTTCCGTTGGGTCGGTCAGCCCCAGCATTTT; clone size: few; J gene: TRBJ1-5; D gene: NA; V gene: TRBV12-3/TRBV12-4
CDR3 protein: CSAPTSAAGGETQYF; CDR3 DNA: TGCAGTGCTCCGACGTCGGCCGCTGGGGGGGAGACCCAGTACTTC; clone size: few; J gene: TRBJ2-5; D gene: NA; V gene: TRBV20-1
CDR3 protein: CASSIWESSGANVLTF; CDR3 DNA: TGTGCCAGTAGTATCTGGGAGAGCTCTGGGGCCAACGTCCTGACTTTC; clone size: NA; J gene: TRBJ2-6; D gene: NA; V gene: TRBV19
CDR3 protein: CASSLVKANTEAFF; CDR3 DNA: TGTGCCAGCAGCTTAGTCAAGGCGAACACTGAAGCTTTCTTT; clone size: NA; J gene: TRBJ1-1; D gene: NA; V gene: TRBV7-6
CDR3 protein: CASSARPQGAIVNEQFF; CDR3 DNA: TGTGCCAGCAGTGCCCGACCCCAGGGGGCTATTGTGAATGAGCAGTTCTTC; clone size: NA; J gene: TRBJ2-1; D gene: TRBD1; V gene: TRBV6-1
CDR3 protein: CASSDLWSSSYNEQFF; CDR3 DNA: TGTGCCAGCAGTGACCTATGGAGCAGCTCCTACAATGAGCAGTTCTTC; clone size: NA; J gene: TRBJ2-1; D gene: NA; V gene: TRBV2
CDR3 protein: CASSRPRDILGSEQFF; CDR3 DNA: TGTGCCAGTAGTAGGCCCCGGGACATCTTAGGTAGTGAGCAGTTCTTC; clone size: NA; J gene: TRBJ2-1; D gene: NA; V gene: TRBV19
CDR3 protein: CASSDSIGTLGLQYF; CDR3 DNA: TGTGCCAGCAGTGACTCGATCGGGACGCTTGGCTTGCAGTATTTT; clone size: few; J gene: TRBJ2-3; D gene: NA; V gene: TRBV6-4
CDR3 protein: CASSQTTGTGSYEQYF; CDR3 DNA: TGCGCCAGCAGCCAGACAACCGGGACAGGCTCCTACGAGCAGTACTTC; clone size: NA; J gene: TRBJ2-7; D gene: TRBD1; V gene: TRBV10-2
CDR3 protein: CASSLLPLGGMNTEAFF; CDR3 DNA: TGTGCCAGCAGCTTACTCCCCCTAGGAGGGATGAACACTGAAGCTTTCTTT; clone size: NA; J gene: TRBJ1-1; D gene: NA; V gene: TRBV11-1
CDR3 protein: CASSSEQGAERETQYF; CDR3 DNA: TGTGCCAGCAGCTCCGAACAGGGGGCTGAGAGAGAGACCCAGTACTTC; clone size: many; J gene: TRBJ2-5; D gene: TRBD1; V gene: TRBV7-2
CDR3 protein: CASSVLGGWATQYF; CDR3 DNA: TGTGCCAGCAGTGTCCTCGGGGGTTGGGCGACCCAGTACTTC; clone size: NA; J gene: TRBJ2-5; D gene: NA; V gene: TRBV12-3/TRBV12-4